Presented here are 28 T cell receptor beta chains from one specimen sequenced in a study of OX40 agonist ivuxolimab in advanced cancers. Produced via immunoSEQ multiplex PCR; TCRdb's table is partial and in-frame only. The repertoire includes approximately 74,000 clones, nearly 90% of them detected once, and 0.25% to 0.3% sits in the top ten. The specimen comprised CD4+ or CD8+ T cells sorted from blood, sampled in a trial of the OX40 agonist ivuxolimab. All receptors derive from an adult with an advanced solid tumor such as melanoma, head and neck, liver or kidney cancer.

CDR3 in amino acids: CASSDGTGGTDTQYF. The DNA for the CDR3 is TGTGCCAGCAGTGACGGGACAGGGGGCACAGATACGCAGTATTTT. The chain recombines TRBV6-4 with TRBJ2-3; 10 nucleotides line up with TRBD1. This CDR3 is built from 15 residues. V shed 2 bases and J 1 base; nucleotides not matched to a gene: 0. Germline values: CDR1 MRHNA, CDR2 SNTAGT.

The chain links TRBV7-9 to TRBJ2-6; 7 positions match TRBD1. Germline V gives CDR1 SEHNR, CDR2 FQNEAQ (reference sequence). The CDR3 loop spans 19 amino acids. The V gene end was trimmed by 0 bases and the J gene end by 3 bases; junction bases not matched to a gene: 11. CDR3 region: CASSLAQGRQGVGANVLTF. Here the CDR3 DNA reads TGTGCCAGCAGCTTAGCACAAGGGAGACAGGGTGTTGGGGCCAACGTCCTGACTTTC.

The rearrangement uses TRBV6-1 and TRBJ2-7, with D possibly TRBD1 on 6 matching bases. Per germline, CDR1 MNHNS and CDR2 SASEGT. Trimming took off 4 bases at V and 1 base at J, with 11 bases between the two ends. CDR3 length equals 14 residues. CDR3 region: CASSGWTVSYEQYF. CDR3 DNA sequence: TGTGCCAGCAGTGGTTGGACAGTTTCCTACGAGCAGTACTTC.

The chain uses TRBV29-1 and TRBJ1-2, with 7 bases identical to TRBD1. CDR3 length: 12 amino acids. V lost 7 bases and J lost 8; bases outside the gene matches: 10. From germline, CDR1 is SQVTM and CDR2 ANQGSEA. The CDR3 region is CSATDRTGGYTF. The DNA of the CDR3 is TGCAGCGCTACGGACAGGACTGGAGGCTACACCTTC.

CDR3 sequence reads: CASSMFVWTSGLSYNEQFF. The CDR3 DNA sequence: TGTGCCAGTAGTATGTTCGTTTGGACTAGCGGGTTATCCTACAATGAGCAGTTCTTC. The V call is TRBV19, the J call TRBJ2-1, with TRBD2 matching 11 bases. Trimming removed 3 bases from V and 1 base from J; junction bases left unmatched: 11. From germline, CDR1 is LNHDA and CDR2 SQIVND (reference sequence). The CDR3 is 19 amino acids. The full variable domain, its missing parts supplied by reference TRBV19 and TRBJ2-1, is DGGITQSPKYLFRKEGQNVTLSCEQNLNHDAMYWYRQDPGQGLRLIYYSQIVNDFQKGDIAEGYSVSREKKESFPLTVTSAQKNPTAFYLCASSMFVWTSGLSYNEQFFGPGTRLTVL.

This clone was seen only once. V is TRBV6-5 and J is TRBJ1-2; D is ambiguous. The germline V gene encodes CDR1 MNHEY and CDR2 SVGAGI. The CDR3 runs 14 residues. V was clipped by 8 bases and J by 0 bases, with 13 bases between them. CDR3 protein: CASSKEYSNYGYTF. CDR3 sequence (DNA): TGTGCCAGCTCCAAAGAGTATTCTAACTATGGCTACACCTTC.

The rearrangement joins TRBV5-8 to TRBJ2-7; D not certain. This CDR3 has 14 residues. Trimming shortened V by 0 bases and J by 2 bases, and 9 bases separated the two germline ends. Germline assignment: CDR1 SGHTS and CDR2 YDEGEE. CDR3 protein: CASSLDTDTYEQYF. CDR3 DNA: TGTGCCAGCAGCTTGGATACGGATACCTACGAGCAGTACTTC.

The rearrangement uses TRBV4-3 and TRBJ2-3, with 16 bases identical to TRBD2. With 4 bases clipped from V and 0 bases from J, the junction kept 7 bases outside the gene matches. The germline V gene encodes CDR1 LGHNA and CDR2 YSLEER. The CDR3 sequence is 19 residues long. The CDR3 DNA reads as TGCGCCAGCAGCCGGGGACTAGCGGGAGGGCCGTGGAGCACAGATACGCAGTATTTT. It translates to CASSRGLAGGPWSTDTQYF.

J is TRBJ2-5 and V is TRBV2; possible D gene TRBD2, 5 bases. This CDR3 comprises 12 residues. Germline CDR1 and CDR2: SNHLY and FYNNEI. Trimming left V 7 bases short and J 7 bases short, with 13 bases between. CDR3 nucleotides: TGTGCCAGCAAGGGAGCTAGTTGGACCCAGTACTTC. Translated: CASKGASWTQYF.

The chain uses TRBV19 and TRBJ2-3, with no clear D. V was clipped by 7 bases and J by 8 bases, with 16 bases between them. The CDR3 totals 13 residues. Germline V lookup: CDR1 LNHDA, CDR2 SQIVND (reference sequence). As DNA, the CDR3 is TGTGCCAGTACTCCAGCCTCACACGGTACGCAGTATTTT. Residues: CASTPASHGTQYF.

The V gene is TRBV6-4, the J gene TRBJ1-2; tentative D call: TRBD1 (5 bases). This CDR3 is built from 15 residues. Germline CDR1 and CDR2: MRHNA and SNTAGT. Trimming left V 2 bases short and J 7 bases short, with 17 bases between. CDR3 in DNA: TGTGCCAGCAGTGACCCCTCTGGGGGTATCGGTGGCTACACCTTC. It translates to CASSDPSGGIGGYTF.

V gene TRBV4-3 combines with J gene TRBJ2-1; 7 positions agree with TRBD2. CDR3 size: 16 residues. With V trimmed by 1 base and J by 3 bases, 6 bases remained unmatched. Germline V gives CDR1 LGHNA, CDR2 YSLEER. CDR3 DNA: TGCGCCAGCAGCCAAGGCGGGACTAACCTCTACAATGAGCAGTTCTTC. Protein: CASSQGGTNLYNEQFF.

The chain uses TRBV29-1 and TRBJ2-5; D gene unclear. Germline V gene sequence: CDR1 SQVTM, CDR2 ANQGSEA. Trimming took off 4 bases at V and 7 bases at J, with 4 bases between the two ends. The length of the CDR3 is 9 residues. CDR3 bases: TGCAGCGTTGGACCGACCCAGTACTTC. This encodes CSVGPTQYF.

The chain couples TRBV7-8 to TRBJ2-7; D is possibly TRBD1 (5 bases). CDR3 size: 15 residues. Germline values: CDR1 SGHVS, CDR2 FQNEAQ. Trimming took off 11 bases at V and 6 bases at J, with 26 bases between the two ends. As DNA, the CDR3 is TGTGCCGATTCCCCCCATGGGGCCCAGGGTGGCGAGCAGTACTTC. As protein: CADSPHGAQGGEQYF.

CDR3 nucleotides: TGTGCCAGCAGCTTGAGTCGCGCCTACGAGCAGTACTTC. Translated: CASSLSRAYEQYF. V and J are TRBV5-4 and TRBJ2-7, with D unclear. Trimming stripped 1 base from V and 2 bases from J, with 7 bases between. CDR3 length equals 13 residues. The germline V gene has CDR1 SGHNT and CDR2 YYREEE (reference sequence).

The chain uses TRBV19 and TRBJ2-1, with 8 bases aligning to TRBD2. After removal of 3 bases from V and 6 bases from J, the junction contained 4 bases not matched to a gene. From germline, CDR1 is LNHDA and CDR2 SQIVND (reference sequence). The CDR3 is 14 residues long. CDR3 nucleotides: TGTGCCAGTAGTATTGTAGCGGGACCCAATGAGCAGTTCTTC. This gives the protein CASSIVAGPNEQFF. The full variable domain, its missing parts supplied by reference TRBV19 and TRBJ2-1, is DGGITQSPKYLFRKEGQNVTLSCEQNLNHDAMYWYRQDPGQGLRLIYYSQIVNDFQKGDIAEGYSVSREKKESFPLTVTSAQKNPTAFYLCASSIVAGPNEQFFGPGTRLTVL.

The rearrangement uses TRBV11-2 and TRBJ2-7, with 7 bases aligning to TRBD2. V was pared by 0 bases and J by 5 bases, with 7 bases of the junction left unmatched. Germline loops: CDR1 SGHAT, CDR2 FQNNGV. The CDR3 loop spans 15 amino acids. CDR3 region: CASSLEAGVFNEQYF. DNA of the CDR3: TGTGCCAGCAGCTTAGAGGCGGGAGTTTTCAACGAGCAGTACTTC.

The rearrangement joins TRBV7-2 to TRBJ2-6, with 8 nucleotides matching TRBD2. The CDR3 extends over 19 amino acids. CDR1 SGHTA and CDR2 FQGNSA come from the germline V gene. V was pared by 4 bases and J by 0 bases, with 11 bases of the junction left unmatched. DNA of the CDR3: TGTGCCAGCAGCTCTTGGGGTGCGGGGGGAAGCTCTGGGGCCAACGTCCTGACTTTC. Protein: CASSSWGAGGSSGANVLTF.

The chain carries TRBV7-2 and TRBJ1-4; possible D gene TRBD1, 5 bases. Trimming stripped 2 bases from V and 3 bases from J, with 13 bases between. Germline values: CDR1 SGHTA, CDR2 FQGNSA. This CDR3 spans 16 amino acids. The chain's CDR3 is CASSLRGGRANEKLFF. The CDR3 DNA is TGTGCCAGCAGCTTAAGGGGAGGTCGTGCTAATGAAAAACTGTTTTTT.

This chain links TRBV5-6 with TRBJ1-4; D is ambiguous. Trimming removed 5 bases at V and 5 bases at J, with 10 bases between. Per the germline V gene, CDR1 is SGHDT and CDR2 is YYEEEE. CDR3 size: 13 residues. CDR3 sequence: CASRLLGNEKLFF. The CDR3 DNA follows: TGTGCCAGCAGATTGCTAGGGAATGAAAAACTGTTTTTT.

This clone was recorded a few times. CDR3 region: CASRQGGRTEAFF. CDR3 DNA sequence: TGTGCCAGTAGACAAGGGGGTAGGACTGAAGCTTTCTTT. V and J are TRBV27 and TRBJ1-1; D may be TRBD1 (6 bases). Trimming removed 9 bases from V and 5 bases from J, with 16 bases in between. The CDR3 length is 13 residues. Germline V gene lookup returns CDR1 MNHEY and CDR2 SMNVEV (reference sequence).

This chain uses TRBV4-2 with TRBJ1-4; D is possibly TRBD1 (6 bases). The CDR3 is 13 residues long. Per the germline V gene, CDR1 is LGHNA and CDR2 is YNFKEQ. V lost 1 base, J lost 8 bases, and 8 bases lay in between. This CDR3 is CASSQARGEKLFF. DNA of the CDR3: TGTGCCAGCAGCCAAGCTAGGGGGGAAAAACTGTTTTTT.

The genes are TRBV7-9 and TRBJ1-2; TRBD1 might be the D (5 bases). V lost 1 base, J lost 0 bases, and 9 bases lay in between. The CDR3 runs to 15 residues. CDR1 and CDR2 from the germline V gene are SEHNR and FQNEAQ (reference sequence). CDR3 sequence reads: CASSLGQNPNYGYTF. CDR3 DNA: TGTGCCAGCAGCTTAGGACAGAACCCTAACTATGGCTACACCTTC. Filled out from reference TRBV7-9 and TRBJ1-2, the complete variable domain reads DTGVSQNPRHKITKRGQNVTFRCDPISEHNRLYWYRQTLGQGPEFLTYFQNEAQLEKSRLLSDRFSAERPKGSFSTLEIQRTEQGDSAMYLCASSLGQNPNYGYTFGSGTRLTVV.

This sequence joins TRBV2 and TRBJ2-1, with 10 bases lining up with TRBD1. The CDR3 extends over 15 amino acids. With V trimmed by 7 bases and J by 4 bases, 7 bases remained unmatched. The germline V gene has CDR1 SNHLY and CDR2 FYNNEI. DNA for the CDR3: TGTGCCAGCACACAGACAGGGGGCGCGTACAATGAGCAGTTCTTC. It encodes CASTQTGGAYNEQFF.

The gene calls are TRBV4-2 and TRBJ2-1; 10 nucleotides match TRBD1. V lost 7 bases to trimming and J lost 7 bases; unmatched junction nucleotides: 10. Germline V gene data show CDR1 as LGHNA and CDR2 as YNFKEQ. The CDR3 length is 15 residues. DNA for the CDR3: TGTGCCAGCACCAGGGCGACAGGGGGCGGAAATGAGCAGTTCTTC. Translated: CASTRATGGGNEQFF.

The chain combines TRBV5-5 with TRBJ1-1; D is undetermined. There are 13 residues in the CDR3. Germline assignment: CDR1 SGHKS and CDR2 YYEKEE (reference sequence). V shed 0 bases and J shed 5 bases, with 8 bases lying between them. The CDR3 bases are TGTGCCAGCAGCTTGGTAACAGTTACTGAAGCTTTCTTT. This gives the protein CASSLVTVTEAFF.

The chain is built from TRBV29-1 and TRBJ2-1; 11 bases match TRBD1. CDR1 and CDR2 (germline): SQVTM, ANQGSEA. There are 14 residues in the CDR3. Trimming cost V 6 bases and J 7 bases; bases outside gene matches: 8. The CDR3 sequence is CSVGGQGARNEQFF. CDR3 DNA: TGCAGCGTGGGAGGACAGGGGGCCAGGAATGAGCAGTTCTTC.

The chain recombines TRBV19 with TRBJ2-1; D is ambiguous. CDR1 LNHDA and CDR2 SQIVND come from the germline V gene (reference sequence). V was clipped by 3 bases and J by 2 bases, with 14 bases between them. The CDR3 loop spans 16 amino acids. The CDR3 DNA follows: TGTGCCAGTAGTATTCAAGGCCGAGCCACCTACAATGAGCAGTTCTTC. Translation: CASSIQGRATYNEQFF.